What follows are 20 T cell receptor beta chains derived from one specimen sequenced in a study of T cell responses to AZD1222 COVID-19 vaccine. Method: immunoSEQ multiplex PCR; TCRdb's copy keeps in-frame clones and lacks some. This table has about 73,000 clones, more than 70% appearing once. The material sequenced was peripheral blood, taken on day 0 of AZD1222 vaccination. The receptor set was obtained from an adult in good health.

The gene calls are TRBV11-2 and TRBJ2-5; TRBD2 matches at 8 bases. The CDR3 spans 14 residues. V gave up 4 bases and J gave up 7 bases; unmatched junction bases: 8. The germline gives CDR1 SGHAT, CDR2 FQNNGV. The CDR3 region is CASSSSGSQGTQYF. CDR3 DNA: TGTGCCAGCAGCTCTAGCGGGTCCCAGGGGACCCAGTACTTC.

The chain recombines TRBV5-1 with TRBJ2-3; 8 bases agree with TRBD1. V shed 4 bases, J shed 0 bases, and the junction held 19 bases outside the gene matches. Germline CDR1 reads SGHRS; CDR2 reads YFSETQ. The CDR3 has 20 residues. CDR3 sequence (DNA): TGCGCCAGCAGCGCCCCCTCTCTTCGGGACAGGACGACTAGCACAGATACGCAGTATTTT. Amino acid sequence: CASSAPSLRDRTTSTDTQYF.

This chain joins TRBV5-1 and TRBJ2-1; no reliable D call. Germline assignment: CDR1 SGHRS and CDR2 YFSETQ. V lost 4 bases and J lost 3, with 17 bases in between. The length of the CDR3 is 16 residues. The CDR3 DNA is TGCGCCAGCAGCGGAAACAATAAACTACGCTACAATGAGCAGTTCTTC. This encodes CASSGNNKLRYNEQFF.

The chain carries TRBV6-5 and TRBJ2-6, with D unclear. Germline loops: CDR1 MNHEY, CDR2 SVGAGI. CDR3 size: 15 residues. Trimming removed 6 bases at V and 4 bases at J, with 13 bases between. This CDR3 is CASSPTVPGANVLTF. DNA of the CDR3: TGTGCCAGCAGCCCCACAGTGCCGGGGGCCAACGTCCTGACTTTC.

This chain joins TRBV28 and TRBJ1-1; possibly TRBD1 for D (6 bases). The CDR3 sequence is 14 residues long. V was cut by 6 bases and J by 1 base, with 12 bases left in between. Per the germline V gene, CDR1 is MDHEN and CDR2 is SYDVKM. The CDR3 region has the DNA TGTGCCAGCAGGTGGGGGGCGACGAACACTGAAGCTTTCTTT. This codes for CASRWGATNTEAFF.

The chain links TRBV5-4 to TRBJ1-2; 7 bases map to TRBD1. With 4 bases clipped from V and 8 bases from J, the junction kept 5 bases outside the gene matches. The CDR3 has 12 amino acids. CDR1 and CDR2 (germline): SGHNT, YYREEE (reference sequence). CDR3 protein: CASSPGGGGYTF. DNA for the CDR3: TGTGCCAGCAGCCCGGGAGGGGGCGGCTACACCTTC.

V is TRBV7-9 and J is TRBJ2-7; possibly TRBD2 for D (6 bases). V shed 3 bases and J shed 4 bases, with 19 bases lying between them. Germline V gene data show CDR1 as SEHNR and CDR2 as FQNEAQ (reference sequence). The CDR3 sequence is 16 residues long. The CDR3 loop is CASSFPLGGDEYEQYF. CDR3 DNA: TGTGCCAGCAGCTTCCCCCTCGGGGGAGATGAATACGAGCAGTACTTC.

The count of this clone is one. This sequence joins TRBV11-2 and TRBJ2-7, with TRBD1 as a possible D gene (5 bases). Per germline, CDR1 SGHAT and CDR2 FQNNGV. Trimming removed 5 bases from V and 3 bases from J, with 8 bases in between. The CDR3 has 12 residues. CDR3 protein: CASSMDNYEQYF. The CDR3 coding sequence is TGTGCCAGCAGCATGGACAACTACGAGCAGTACTTC.

This clone was picked up many times. This chain uses TRBV7-9 with TRBJ1-1; tentative D call: TRBD1 (6 bases). Germline values: CDR1 SEHNR, CDR2 FQNEAQ (reference sequence). Trimming shortened V by 10 bases and J by 2 bases, and 14 bases separated the two germline ends. The CDR3 sequence is 13 residues long. DNA of the CDR3: TGTGCCACCCAGGGACAAAGTAACACTGAAGCTTTCTTT. The encoded protein is CATQGQSNTEAFF.

The J gene is TRBJ1-1, the V gene TRBV12-3 or TRBV12-4; D gene ambiguous. This CDR3 comprises 13 residues. Between the trimmed V and J ends, which lost 3 bases and 4 bases, there was a span of 9 bases. CDR3 loop: CASSFSTTTEAFF. The CDR3 region has the DNA TGTGCCAGCAGTTTCTCGACAACCACTGAAGCTTTCTTT.

V usage is TRBV27 and J usage is TRBJ2-3, with 9 bases identical to TRBD2. V lost 5 bases to trimming and J lost 3 bases; unmatched junction nucleotides: 6. In germline, CDR1 is MNHEY, CDR2 SMNVEV (reference sequence). This CDR3 is 15 amino acids long. In DNA, the CDR3 is TGTGCCAGCAGTCCAAACAGCGGGAGGACAGATACGCAGTATTTT. Translated: CASSPNSGRTDTQYF.

The chain uses TRBV15 and TRBJ2-6; TRBD1 might be the D (5 bases). This CDR3 has 15 residues. V lost 6 bases and J 2 bases, leaving 11 bases between the germline ends. Germline V gene sequence: CDR1 LNHNV, CDR2 YYDKDF (reference sequence). CDR3 sequence (DNA): TGTGCCACCAGTACCGACAGTACTGGGGCCAACGTCCTGACTTTC. Translation gives CATSTDSTGANVLTF.

V and J are TRBV25-1 and TRBJ2-1; D gene ambiguous. Germline V lookup: CDR1 MGHDK, CDR2 SYGVNS. V shed 1 base and J shed 7 bases, with 17 bases lying between them. The CDR3 covers 16 residues. CDR3 loop: CASSEFKSSFGNEQFF. CDR3 DNA: TGTGCCAGCAGTGAATTCAAGTCCTCATTTGGTAATGAGCAGTTCTTC.

The chain links TRBV12-3 or TRBV12-4 to TRBJ1-1; no firm D call. The V end was cut by 5 bases, the J end by 8 bases, with 12 bases between. This CDR3 is built from 12 residues. CDR3 bases: TGTGCCAGCAGTAGCCCGGGAGGCGAAGCTTTCTTT. It translates to CASSSPGGEAFF.

The table lists this clone with a count of one. This rearrangement joins TRBV18 to TRBJ1-2, with a tentative D call TRBD1 (5 bases). The CDR3 is 14 residues long. CDR1 and CDR2 from the germline V gene are KGHSH and LQKENI. V lost 0 bases to trimming and J lost 5 bases, with 10 bases between them. CDR3 amino acids: CASSPPLDKYGYTF. CDR3 nucleotide sequence: TGTGCCAGCTCACCACCATTGGACAAATATGGCTACACCTTC.

This clone was seen a few times. J is TRBJ2-7 and V is TRBV18; D not certain. CDR1 is KGHSH and CDR2 is LQKENI in the germline V gene. The CDR3 sequence is 11 residues long. V lost 4 bases, J lost 3 bases, and 4 bases lay in between. CDR3 amino acids: CASSRDYEQYF. DNA for the CDR3: TGTGCCAGCTCACGGGACTACGAGCAGTACTTC. Looking up the rest from reference TRBV18 and TRBJ2-7 gives the full variable domain: NAGVMQNPRHLVRRRGQEARLRCSPMKGHSHVYWYRQLPEEGLKFMVYLQKENIIDESGMPKERFSAEFPKEGPSILRIQQVVRGDSAAYFCASSRDYEQYFGPGTRLTVT.

The chain joins TRBV4-1 to TRBJ1-2; D gene unclear. The CDR3 extends over 15 amino acids. Germline V gene sequence: CDR1 MGHRA, CDR2 YSYEKL. Trimming shortened V by 4 bases and J by 3 bases, and 15 bases separated the two germline ends. DNA for the CDR3: TGCGCCAGCAGCCTCTTCCGGGATTTCTACTATGGCTACACCTTC. This sequence encodes CASSLFRDFYYGYTF.

The gene calls are TRBV11-2 and TRBJ2-7, with 9 bases aligning to TRBD2. CDR1 and CDR2 from the germline V gene are SGHAT and FQNNGV. Trimming took 5 bases from V and 1 from J; bases not matched to a gene: 12. The CDR3 loop spans 17 amino acids. Written as DNA, the CDR3 is TGTGCCAGCAGCATAAGTATCGCGGGAGGGCGGTCCTACGAGCAGTACTTC. Translating it yields CASSISIAGGRSYEQYF.

This clone appeared a few times. The chain uses TRBV10-3 and TRBJ2-6, with D possibly matching TRBD2 (5 bases). Per germline, CDR1 ENHRY and CDR2 SYGVKD. Trimming left V 10 bases short and J 4 bases short, with 23 bases between. This CDR3 region has 17 residues. The CDR3 sequence: CATRERSGTSGANVLTF. The CDR3, as DNA: TGTGCCACCCGGGAACGGTCGGGAACGTCGGGGGCCAACGTCCTGACTTTC.

The chain joins TRBV6-5 to TRBJ2-7, with a weak D call TRBD2 (6 bases). Germline CDR1 is MNHEY and CDR2 is SVGAGI. CDR3 length equals 16 residues. Trimming removed 0 bases from V and 2 bases from J, with 14 bases in between. CDR3 in amino acids: CASSYSDEEGTYEQYF. CDR3 nucleotides: TGTGCCAGCAGTTACTCTGACGAGGAGGGAACCTACGAGCAGTACTTC.